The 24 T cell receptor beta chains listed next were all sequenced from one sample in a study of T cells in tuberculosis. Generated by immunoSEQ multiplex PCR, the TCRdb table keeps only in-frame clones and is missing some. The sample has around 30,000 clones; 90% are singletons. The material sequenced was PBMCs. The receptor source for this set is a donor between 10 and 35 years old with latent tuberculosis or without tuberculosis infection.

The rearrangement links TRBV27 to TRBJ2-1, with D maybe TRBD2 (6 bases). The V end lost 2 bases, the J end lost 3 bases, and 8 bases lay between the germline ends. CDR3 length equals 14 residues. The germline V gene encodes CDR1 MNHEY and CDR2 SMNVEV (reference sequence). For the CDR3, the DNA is TGTGCCAGCAGTTTAGGGGGGTTCTACAATGAGCAGTTCTTC. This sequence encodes CASSLGGFYNEQFF.

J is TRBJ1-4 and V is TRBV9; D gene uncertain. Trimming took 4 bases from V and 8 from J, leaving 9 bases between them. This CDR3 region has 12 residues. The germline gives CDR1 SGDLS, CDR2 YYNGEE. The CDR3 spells CASSIRGEKLFF. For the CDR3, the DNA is TGTGCCAGCAGCATTAGAGGGGAAAAACTGTTTTTT.

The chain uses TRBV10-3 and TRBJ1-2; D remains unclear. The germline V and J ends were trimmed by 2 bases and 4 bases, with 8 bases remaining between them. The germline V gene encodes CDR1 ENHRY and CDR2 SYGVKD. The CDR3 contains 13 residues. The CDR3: CAISEEGIYGYTF. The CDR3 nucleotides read TGTGCCATCAGTGAGGAGGGAATCTATGGCTACACCTTC.

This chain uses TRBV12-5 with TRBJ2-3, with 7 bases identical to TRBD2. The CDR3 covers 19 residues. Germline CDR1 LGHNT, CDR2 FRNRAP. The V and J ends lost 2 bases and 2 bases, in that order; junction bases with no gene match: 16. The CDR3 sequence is CASGLPPSSGRGNTDTQYF. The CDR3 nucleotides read TGTGCTAGTGGTTTGCCTCCATCGTCGGGGCGGGGGAACACAGATACGCAGTATTTT.

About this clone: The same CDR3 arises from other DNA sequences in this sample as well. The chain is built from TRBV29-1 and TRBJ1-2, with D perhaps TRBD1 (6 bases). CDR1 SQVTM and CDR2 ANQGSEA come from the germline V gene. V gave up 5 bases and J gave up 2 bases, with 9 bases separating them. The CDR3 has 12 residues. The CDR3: CSVSGQNYGYTF. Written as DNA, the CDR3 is TGCAGCGTTTCTGGACAGAACTATGGCTACACCTTC.

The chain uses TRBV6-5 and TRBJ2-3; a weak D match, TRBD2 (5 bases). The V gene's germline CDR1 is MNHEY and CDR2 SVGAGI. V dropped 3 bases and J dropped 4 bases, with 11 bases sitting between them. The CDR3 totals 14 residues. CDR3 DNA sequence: TGTGCCAGCAGTTATAGATCGGGGTCAGATACGCAGTATTTT. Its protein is CASSYRSGSDTQYF.

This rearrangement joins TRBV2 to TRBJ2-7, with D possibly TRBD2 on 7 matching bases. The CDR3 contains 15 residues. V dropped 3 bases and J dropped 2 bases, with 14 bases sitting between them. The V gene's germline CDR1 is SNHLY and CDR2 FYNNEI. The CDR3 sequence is CASSDAGAGPYEQYF. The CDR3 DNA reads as TGTGCCAGCAGTGACGCGGGGGCTGGGCCCTACGAGCAGTACTTC.

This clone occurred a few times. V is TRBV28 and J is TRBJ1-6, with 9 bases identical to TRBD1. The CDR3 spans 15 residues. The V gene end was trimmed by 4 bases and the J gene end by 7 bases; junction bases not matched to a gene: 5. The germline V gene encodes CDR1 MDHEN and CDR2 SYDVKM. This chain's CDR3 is CASSSAGTGNSPLHF. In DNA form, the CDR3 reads TGTGCCAGCAGTTCCGCCGGGACAGGGAATTCACCCCTCCACTTT.

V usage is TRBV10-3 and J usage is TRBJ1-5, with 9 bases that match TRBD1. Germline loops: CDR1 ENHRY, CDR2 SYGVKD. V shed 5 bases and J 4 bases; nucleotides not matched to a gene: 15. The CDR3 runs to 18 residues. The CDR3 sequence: CAISPGTGIRASNQPQHF. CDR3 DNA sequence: TGTGCCATCAGTCCCGGGACAGGGATCCGTGCTAGTAATCAGCCCCAGCATTTT.

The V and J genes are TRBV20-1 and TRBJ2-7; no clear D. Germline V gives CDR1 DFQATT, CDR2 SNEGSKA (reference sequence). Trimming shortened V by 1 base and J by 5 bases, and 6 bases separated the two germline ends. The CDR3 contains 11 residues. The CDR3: CSARVADEQYF. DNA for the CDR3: TGCAGTGCTAGAGTAGCTGACGAGCAGTACTTC.

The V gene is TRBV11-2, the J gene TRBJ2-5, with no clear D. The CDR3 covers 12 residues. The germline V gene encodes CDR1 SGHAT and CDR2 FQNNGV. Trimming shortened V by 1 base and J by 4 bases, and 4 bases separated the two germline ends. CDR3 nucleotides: TGTGCCAGCAGCTTAGCCCGAGAGACCCAGTACTTC. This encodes CASSLARETQYF. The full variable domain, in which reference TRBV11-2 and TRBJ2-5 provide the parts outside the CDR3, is EAGVAQSPRYKIIEKRQSVAFWCNPISGHATLYWYQQILGQGPKLLIQFQNNGVVDDSQLPKDRFSAERLKGVDSTLKIQPAKLEDSAVYLCASSLARETQYFGPGTRLLVL.

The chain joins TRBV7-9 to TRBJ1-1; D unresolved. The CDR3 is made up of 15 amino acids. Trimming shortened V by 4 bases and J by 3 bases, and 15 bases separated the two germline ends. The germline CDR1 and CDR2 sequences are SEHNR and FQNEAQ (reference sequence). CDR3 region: CASSWAGEGDTEAFF. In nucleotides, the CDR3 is TGTGCCAGCAGCTGGGCAGGAGAGGGCGACACTGAAGCTTTCTTT.

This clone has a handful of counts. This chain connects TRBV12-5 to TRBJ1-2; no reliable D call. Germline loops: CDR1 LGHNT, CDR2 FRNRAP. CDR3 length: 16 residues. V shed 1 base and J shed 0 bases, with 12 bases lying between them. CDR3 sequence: CASGLGGDGTNYGYTF. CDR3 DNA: TGTGCTAGTGGTTTGGGAGGCGATGGTACTAACTATGGCTACACCTTC.

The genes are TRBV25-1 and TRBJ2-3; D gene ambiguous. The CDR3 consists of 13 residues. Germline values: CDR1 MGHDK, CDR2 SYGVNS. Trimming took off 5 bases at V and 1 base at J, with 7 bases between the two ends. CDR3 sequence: CASSPQGTDTQYF. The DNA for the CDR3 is TGTGCCAGCAGTCCCCAGGGCACAGATACGCAGTATTTT.

Here the CDR3 DNA reads TGTGCCAGCAGCTTCGCAGGGGGCTTGGTGTGGGAGCAGTACTTC. Translation gives CASSFAGGLVWEQYF. The gene calls are TRBV5-6 and TRBJ2-7; 8 positions match TRBD1. Trimming cost V 2 bases and J 7 bases; bases outside gene matches: 11. From germline, CDR1 is SGHDT and CDR2 YYEEEE. This CDR3 contains 15 residues.

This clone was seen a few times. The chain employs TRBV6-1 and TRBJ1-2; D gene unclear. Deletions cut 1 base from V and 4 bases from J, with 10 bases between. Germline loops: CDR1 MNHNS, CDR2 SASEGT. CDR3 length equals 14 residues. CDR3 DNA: TGTGCCAGCAGTGAAGACCCTCGGAGCTATGGCTACACCTTC. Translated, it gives CASSEDPRSYGYTF.

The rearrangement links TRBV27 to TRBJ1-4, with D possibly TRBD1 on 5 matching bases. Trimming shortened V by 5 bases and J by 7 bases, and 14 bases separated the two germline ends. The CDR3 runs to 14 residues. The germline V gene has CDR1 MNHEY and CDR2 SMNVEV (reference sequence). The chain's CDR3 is CASSPQGRGEKLFF. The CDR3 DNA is TGTGCCAGCAGTCCGCAGGGAAGAGGTGAAAAACTGTTTTTT.

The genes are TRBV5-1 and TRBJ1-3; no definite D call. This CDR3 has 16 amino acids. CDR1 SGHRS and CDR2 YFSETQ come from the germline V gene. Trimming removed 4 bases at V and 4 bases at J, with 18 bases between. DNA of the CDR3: TGCGCCAGCAGCGACGCCGGGATAAACAGAGGAAACACCATATATTTT. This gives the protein CASSDAGINRGNTIYF.

The CDR3 DNA is TGCGCCAGCAGTTATAGGAACACTGAAGCTTTCTTT. As protein: CASSYRNTEAFF. The chain carries TRBV10-2 and TRBJ1-1, with D unclear. V lost 5 bases to trimming and J lost 1 base, with 5 bases between them. Looked up from germline, CDR1 is WSHSY and CDR2 is SAAADI. This CDR3 is built from 12 residues.

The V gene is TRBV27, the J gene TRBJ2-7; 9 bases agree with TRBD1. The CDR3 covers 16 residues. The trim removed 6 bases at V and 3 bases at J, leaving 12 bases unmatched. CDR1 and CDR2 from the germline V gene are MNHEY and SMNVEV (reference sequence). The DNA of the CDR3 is TGTGCCAGCAGCCGGCGTCCGGGACAGGGTATCTACGAGCAGTACTTC. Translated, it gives CASSRRPGQGIYEQYF.

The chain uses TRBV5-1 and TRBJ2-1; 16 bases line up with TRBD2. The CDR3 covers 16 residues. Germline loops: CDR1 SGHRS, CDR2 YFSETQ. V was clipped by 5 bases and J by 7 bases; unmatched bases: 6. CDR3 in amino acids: CASSQGLAGGLNEQFF. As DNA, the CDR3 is TGCGCCAGCAGTCAGGGACTAGCGGGGGGGCTTAATGAGCAGTTCTTC. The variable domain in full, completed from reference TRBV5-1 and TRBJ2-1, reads KAGVTQTPRYLIKTRGQQVTLSCSPISGHRSVSWYQQTPGQGLQFLFEYFSETQRNKGNFPGRFSGRQFSNSRSEMNVSTLELGDSALYLCASSQGLAGGLNEQFFGPGTRLTVL.

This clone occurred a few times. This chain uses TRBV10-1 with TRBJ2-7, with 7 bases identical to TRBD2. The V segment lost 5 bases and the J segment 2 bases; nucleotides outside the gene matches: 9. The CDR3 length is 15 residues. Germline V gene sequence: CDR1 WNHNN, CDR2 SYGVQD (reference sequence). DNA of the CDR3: TGCGCCAGCAGTCCCCCTGAACGGGGGGCCTACGAGCAGTACTTC. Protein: CASSPPERGAYEQYF.

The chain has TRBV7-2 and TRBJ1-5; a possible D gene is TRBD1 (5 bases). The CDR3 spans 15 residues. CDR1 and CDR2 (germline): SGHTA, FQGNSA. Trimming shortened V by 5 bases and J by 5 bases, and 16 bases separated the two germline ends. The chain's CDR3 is CASSQGGRAHQPQHF. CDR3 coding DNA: TGTGCCAGCAGCCAAGGCGGCAGGGCCCATCAGCCCCAGCATTTT.

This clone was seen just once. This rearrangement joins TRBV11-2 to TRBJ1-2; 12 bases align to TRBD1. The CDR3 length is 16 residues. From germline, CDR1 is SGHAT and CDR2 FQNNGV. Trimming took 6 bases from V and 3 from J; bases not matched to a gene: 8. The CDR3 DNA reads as TGTGCCAGCAGACCCGGGACAGGGGGCTCCTACTATGGCTACACCTTC. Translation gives CASRPGTGGSYYGYTF.